Sequencing of this TCR beta chain was carried out in a study of blood T cell repertoires in COVID-19. Across the study: Acute-phase and convalescent COVID-19 samples originated in the United States, Italy and Spain. T cells, B-cell-depleted T cells, or PBMCs provided the cDNA or gDNA that served as material.

While infection was still active, Seattle patients were enrolled and then followed longitudinally. How the authors handled the data: The assay estimated nucleated cells by amplifying reference gene primers. Produced via immunoSEQ multiplex PCR; TCRdb's table is partial and in-frame only. V, J and clone size reflect that table, while D and trimming were determined from the DNA. The data contain hundreds of thousands of clones, roughly 88% of them singletons. The TCR originated in a woman in her 50s with COVID-19, enrolled during active disease. The sample consisted of peripheral blood.

The CDR3 reads CASSQDSGGARDTQYF. The CDR3 DNA follows: TGCGCCAGCAGCCAAGATAGCGGGGGGGCACGAGATACGCAGTATTTT. The V gene is TRBV4-1, the J gene TRBJ2-3; the match to TRBD2 covers 11 bases. Germline CDR1 is MGHRA and CDR2 is YSYEKL. J was trimmed by 5 bases and V by 0 bases; bases with no gene match: 4. The CDR3 length is 16 residues.